These T cell receptor beta chains were read from a single sample in a study of blood T cell repertoires in COVID-19. The protocol was immunoSEQ multiplex PCR, while the TCRdb copy is restricted to in-frame clones and leaves out a portion. The sample has about 26,000 clones; roughly 92% are singletons. What was sequenced was peripheral blood. The receptor source for this set is a human donor in a cohort sampled during active COVID-19. Both conserved end residues are part of each CDR3. The D gene is left open where the match is weak. Not every row has a clone size; where given, it reads once, few, many or a size class.

cdr3_aa: CASSIISSGRSNEQFF
cdr3_nt: TGTGCCAGTAGTATAATATCTAGCGGGAGGTCCAATGAGCAGTTCTTC
clone_size: NA
d_call: TRBD2
v_call: TRBV19
j_call: TRBJ2-1

cdr3_aa: CASEAGSEQYF
cdr3_nt: TGTGCCAGCGAGGCGGGTTCCGAGCAGTACTTC
clone_size: NA
d_call: NA
v_call: TRBV27
j_call: TRBJ2-7

cdr3_aa: CASFGDHSGNTIYF
cdr3_nt: TGTGCCAGTTTCGGAGACCACTCTGGAAACACCATATATTTT
clone_size: NA
d_call: NA
v_call: TRBV19
j_call: TRBJ1-3

cdr3_aa: CASNLAGGHEQFF
cdr3_nt: TGTGCCAGCAATCTAGCGGGAGGCCATGAGCAGTTCTTC
clone_size: NA
d_call: TRBD2
v_call: TRBV7-9
j_call: TRBJ2-1

cdr3_aa: CASSPIMNLGPSTDTQYF
cdr3_nt: TGTGCCAGCAGCCCGATAATGAACCTGGGCCCTAGCACAGATACGCAGTATTTT
clone_size: NA
d_call: NA
v_call: TRBV3-1/TRBV3-2
j_call: TRBJ2-3

cdr3_aa: CASSEDRGFNQPQHF
cdr3_nt: TGTGCCAGCAGTGAAGACAGGGGATTCAATCAGCCCCAGCATTTT
clone_size: NA
d_call: TRBD1
v_call: TRBV2
j_call: TRBJ1-5

cdr3_aa: CASSLRLQGNSPLHF
cdr3_nt: TGTGCCAGCAGCTTGCGTTTGCAGGGCAATTCACCCCTCCACTTT
clone_size: NA
d_call: NA
v_call: TRBV5-5
j_call: TRBJ1-6

cdr3_aa: CASNRQNTEAFF
cdr3_nt: TGTGCCAGTAATCGACAGAACACTGAAGCTTTCTTT
clone_size: NA
d_call: NA
v_call: TRBV19
j_call: TRBJ1-1

cdr3_aa: CAWSIRGAYNQPQHF
cdr3_nt: TGTGCCTGGAGCATACGGGGGGCCTACAATCAGCCCCAGCATTTT
clone_size: NA
d_call: NA
v_call: TRBV30
j_call: TRBJ1-5

cdr3_aa: CASSRGQRGYGYTF
cdr3_nt: TGTGCCAGCAGCCGGGGACAGCGAGGCTATGGCTACACCTTC
clone_size: NA
d_call: TRBD1
v_call: TRBV3-1/TRBV3-2
j_call: TRBJ1-2

cdr3_aa: CASSYPGLAGAADTQYF
cdr3_nt: TGTGCCAGCAGCTATCCGGGACTAGCGGGAGCGGCAGATACGCAGTATTTT
clone_size: NA
d_call: TRBD2
v_call: TRBV7-9
j_call: TRBJ2-3

cdr3_aa: CASSPRTSGEREQFF
cdr3_nt: TGTGCCAGCAGCCCGAGGACTAGCGGGGAACGGGAGCAGTTCTTC
clone_size: NA
d_call: TRBD2
v_call: TRBV11-1
j_call: TRBJ2-1

cdr3_aa: CASTRTSGFTGELFF
cdr3_nt: TGTGCCAGCACCAGGACTAGCGGGTTCACCGGGGAGCTGTTTTTT
clone_size: NA
d_call: TRBD2
v_call: TRBV7-9
j_call: TRBJ2-2

cdr3_aa: CASSLDSVSSNYGYTF
cdr3_nt: TGTGCCAGCAGCTTAGATAGCGTTTCTTCTAACTATGGCTACACCTTC
clone_size: once
d_call: NA
v_call: TRBV11-2
j_call: TRBJ1-2

cdr3_aa: CASSHLRQATNEKLFF
cdr3_nt: TGTGCCAGCAGTCACCTCCGACAAGCAACTAATGAAAAACTGTTTTTT
clone_size: NA
d_call: NA
v_call: TRBV6-6
j_call: TRBJ1-4

cdr3_aa: CASSTGTGDPGELFF
cdr3_nt: TGTGCCAGCAGTACCGGGACAGGGGATCCCGGGGAGCTGTTTTTT
clone_size: NA
d_call: TRBD1
v_call: TRBV2
j_call: TRBJ2-2

cdr3_aa: CASSYSADQPQHF
cdr3_nt: TGTGCCAGCAGTTACTCCGCAGATCAGCCCCAGCATTTT
clone_size: NA
d_call: NA
v_call: TRBV6-6
j_call: TRBJ1-5

cdr3_aa: CASSGTSGATGELFF
cdr3_nt: TGTGCCAGCAGTGGGACTAGCGGGGCCACCGGGGAGCTGTTTTTT
clone_size: NA
d_call: TRBD2
v_call: TRBV6-6
j_call: TRBJ2-2

cdr3_aa: CASSLDFSTNEKLFF
cdr3_nt: TGTGCCAGCAGTTTAGATTTCAGTACTAATGAAAAACTGTTTTTT
clone_size: NA
d_call: NA
v_call: TRBV27
j_call: TRBJ1-4

cdr3_aa: CASSPRGPDTQYF
cdr3_nt: TGTGCCAGCAGTCCCCGTGGCCCCGATACGCAGTATTTT
clone_size: NA
d_call: NA
v_call: TRBV27
j_call: TRBJ2-3

cdr3_aa: CASSGQGWAEKLFF
cdr3_nt: TGTGCCAGCAGTGGACAGGGTTGGGCGGAAAAACTGTTTTTT
clone_size: NA
d_call: TRBD1
v_call: TRBV25-1
j_call: TRBJ1-4

cdr3_aa: CASSNRPLAGIQYF
cdr3_nt: TGTGCCAGCAGCAACCGGCCTCTCGCGGGCATTCAGTACTTC
clone_size: NA
d_call: NA
v_call: TRBV11-3
j_call: TRBJ2-4

cdr3_aa: CASSEPGQGTAETQYF
cdr3_nt: TGTGCCAGCAGTGAACCGGGACAGGGGACCGCAGAGACCCAGTACTTC
clone_size: NA
d_call: TRBD1
v_call: TRBV25-1
j_call: TRBJ2-5

cdr3_aa: CATAGRGSSTDTQYF
cdr3_nt: TGTGCCACCGCTGGTCGGGGGTCTAGCACAGATACGCAGTATTTT
clone_size: NA
d_call: NA
v_call: TRBV24-1
j_call: TRBJ2-3

cdr3_aa: CASSYSGVGSPLHF
cdr3_nt: TGTGCCAGCAGTTACTCAGGGGTCGGATCACCCCTCCACTTT
clone_size: NA
d_call: NA
v_call: TRBV6-5
j_call: TRBJ1-6

cdr3_aa: CASSPKVLLYEQYF
cdr3_nt: TGTGCCAGCAGCCCAAAAGTACTACTCTACGAGCAGTACTTC
clone_size: NA
d_call: NA
v_call: TRBV3-1/TRBV3-2
j_call: TRBJ2-7

cdr3_aa: CASSLGQGEKLFF
cdr3_nt: TGTGCCAGCAGCCTAGGACAGGGGGAAAAACTGTTTTTT
clone_size: NA
d_call: TRBD1
v_call: TRBV7-9
j_call: TRBJ1-4

cdr3_aa: CATRGDSDYEQYF
cdr3_nt: TGTGCCACCAGGGGGGACTCAGACTACGAGCAGTACTTC
clone_size: NA
d_call: NA
v_call: TRBV24-1
j_call: TRBJ2-7

cdr3_aa: CASSFFSRQETQYF
cdr3_nt: TGTGCCAGCAGCTTCTTTAGTCGGCAAGAGACCCAGTACTTC
clone_size: few
d_call: NA
v_call: TRBV13
j_call: TRBJ2-5

cdr3_aa: CASSLPGGRSYEQYF
cdr3_nt: TGTGCCAGCAGCTTACCGGGAGGCCGCTCCTACGAGCAGTACTTC
clone_size: NA
d_call: TRBD2
v_call: TRBV7-9
j_call: TRBJ2-7

cdr3_aa: CASSYAGTSSYEQYF
cdr3_nt: TGTGCCAGCAGTTACGCGGGGACTAGCTCCTACGAGCAGTACTTC
clone_size: NA
d_call: TRBD2
v_call: TRBV6-5
j_call: TRBJ2-7

cdr3_aa: CASSLDGGFYEQYF
cdr3_nt: TGTGCCAGCAGCTTAGACGGGGGGTTCTACGAGCAGTACTTC
clone_size: NA
d_call: TRBD2
v_call: TRBV7-9
j_call: TRBJ2-7

cdr3_aa: CASSPIAGGEGNEQFF
cdr3_nt: TGCGCCAGCAGCCCCATAGCGGGAGGGGAAGGAAATGAGCAGTTCTTC
clone_size: NA
d_call: TRBD2
v_call: TRBV5-1
j_call: TRBJ2-1

cdr3_aa: CASSSDVRDSYNEQFF
cdr3_nt: TGTGCCAGCAGCTCCGACGTTCGGGACTCCTACAATGAGCAGTTCTTC
clone_size: NA
d_call: NA
v_call: TRBV7-2
j_call: TRBJ2-1

cdr3_aa: CASRQGLGYEQYF
cdr3_nt: TGTGCCAGCAGGCAGGGGTTGGGCTACGAGCAGTACTTC
clone_size: once
d_call: NA
v_call: TRBV2
j_call: TRBJ2-7

cdr3_aa: CAWSTDFSNQPQHF
cdr3_nt: TGTGCCTGGAGTACTGACTTCAGCAATCAGCCCCAGCATTTT
clone_size: few
d_call: NA
v_call: TRBV30
j_call: TRBJ1-5

cdr3_aa: CASSVDLDGYTF
cdr3_nt: TGTGCCAGCAGCGTAGATCTCGATGGCTACACCTTC
clone_size: NA
d_call: NA
v_call: TRBV9
j_call: TRBJ1-2

cdr3_aa: CAWRGQGGDIQYF
cdr3_nt: TGTGCCTGGAGGGGACAGGGAGGGGACATTCAGTACTTC
clone_size: once
d_call: TRBD1
v_call: TRBV30
j_call: TRBJ2-4

cdr3_aa: CASSQGGSGGYNEQFF
cdr3_nt: TGCGCCAGCAGCCAAGGAGGTAGCGGGGGGTACAATGAGCAGTTCTTC
clone_size: NA
d_call: TRBD2
v_call: TRBV4-1
j_call: TRBJ2-1

cdr3_aa: CASSLGLTVPGSGANVLTF
cdr3_nt: TGCGCCAGCAGCTTGGGGCTTACAGTGCCCGGCTCTGGGGCCAACGTCCTGACTTTC
clone_size: NA
d_call: NA
v_call: TRBV5-1
j_call: TRBJ2-6

cdr3_aa: CASRRGSNKDTQYF
cdr3_nt: TGTGCCAGCAGGCGGGGCAGTAACAAAGATACGCAGTATTTT
clone_size: NA
d_call: NA
v_call: TRBV28
j_call: TRBJ2-3

cdr3_aa: CASTLPGPSYEQYF
cdr3_nt: TGTGCCAGCACCCTCCCAGGGCCGTCCTACGAGCAGTACTTC
clone_size: NA
d_call: NA
v_call: TRBV28
j_call: TRBJ2-7

cdr3_aa: CASSTDSATNEKLFF
cdr3_nt: TGTGCCAGTAGTACAGACAGCGCAACTAATGAAAAACTGTTTTTT
clone_size: NA
d_call: NA
v_call: TRBV19
j_call: TRBJ1-4

cdr3_aa: CASSQSRQDNEQFF
cdr3_nt: TGCGCCAGCAGCCAATCACGGCAGGACAATGAGCAGTTCTTC
clone_size: NA
d_call: NA
v_call: TRBV4-1
j_call: TRBJ2-1

cdr3_aa: CASSLTKSFNSPLHF
cdr3_nt: TGTGCCAGCAGCTTAACGAAGAGTTTTAATTCACCCCTCCACTTT
clone_size: NA
d_call: NA
v_call: TRBV7-9
j_call: TRBJ1-6

cdr3_aa: CASSLQLSGANVLTF
cdr3_nt: TGTGCCAGCAGTCTACAGCTCTCTGGGGCCAACGTCCTGACTTTC
clone_size: NA
d_call: NA
v_call: TRBV3-1/TRBV3-2
j_call: TRBJ2-6

cdr3_aa: CASSSRTGGGNQPQHF
cdr3_nt: TGTGCCAGCAGTTCTAGGACAGGGGGCGGCAATCAGCCCCAGCATTTT
clone_size: NA
d_call: TRBD1
v_call: TRBV27
j_call: TRBJ1-5

cdr3_aa: CASSPQLGQGSSPLHF
cdr3_nt: TGTGCCAGCAGCCCCCAACTCGGACAGGGAAGTTCACCCCTCCACTTT
clone_size: NA
d_call: TRBD1
v_call: TRBV5-4
j_call: TRBJ1-6

cdr3_aa: CASSEPTGGPYEQYF
cdr3_nt: TGTGCCAGCAGTGAACCGACAGGGGGCCCCTACGAGCAGTACTTC
clone_size: NA
d_call: TRBD1
v_call: TRBV6-1
j_call: TRBJ2-7

cdr3_aa: CASSPQGWNEQFF
cdr3_nt: TGTGCCAGCAGTCCCCAGGGGTGGAATGAGCAGTTCTTC
clone_size: few
d_call: NA
v_call: TRBV6-5
j_call: TRBJ2-1

cdr3_aa: CASTGSTDTQYF
cdr3_nt: TGTGCCAGCACCGGGAGCACAGATACGCAGTATTTT
clone_size: NA
d_call: NA
v_call: TRBV9
j_call: TRBJ2-3

cdr3_aa: CATSDEQGWDYGYTF
cdr3_nt: TGTGCCACCAGTGATGAACAGGGTTGGGACTATGGCTACACCTTC
clone_size: NA
d_call: NA
v_call: TRBV24-1
j_call: TRBJ1-2

cdr3_aa: CASSGQGMNQPQHF
cdr3_nt: TGTGCCAGCAGTGGACAGGGGATGAATCAGCCCCAGCATTTT
clone_size: NA
d_call: TRBD1
v_call: TRBV2
j_call: TRBJ1-5